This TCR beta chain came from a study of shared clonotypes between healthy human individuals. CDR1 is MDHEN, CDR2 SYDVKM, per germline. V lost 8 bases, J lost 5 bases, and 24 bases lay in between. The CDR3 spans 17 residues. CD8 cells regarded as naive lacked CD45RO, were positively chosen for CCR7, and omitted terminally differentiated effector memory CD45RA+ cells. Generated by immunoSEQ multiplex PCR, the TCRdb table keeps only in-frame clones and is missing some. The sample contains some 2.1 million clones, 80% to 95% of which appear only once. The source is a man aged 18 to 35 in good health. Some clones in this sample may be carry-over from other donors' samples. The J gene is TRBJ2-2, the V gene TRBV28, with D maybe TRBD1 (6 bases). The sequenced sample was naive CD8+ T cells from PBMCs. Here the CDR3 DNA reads TGTGCCAGCTCTACCTACAGGGAAAATATTAAAACCGGGGAGCTGTTTTTT. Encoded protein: CASSTYRENIKTGELFF. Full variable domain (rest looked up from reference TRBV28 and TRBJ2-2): DVKVTQSSRYLVKRTGEKVFLECVQDMDHENMFWYRQDPGLGLRLIYFSYDVKMKEKGDIPEGYSVSREKKERFSLILESASTNQTSMYLCASSTYRENIKTGELFFGEGSRLTVL.